This T cell receptor beta chain emerged from a study of cytomegalovirus exposure and HLA in healthy donors. Study-wide context: Previous work identified 100 million or so unique TCR beta sequences from around 200 million T cells. Study-level findings and limits: Presence/absence comparisons presumed near-even sequencing depth among donors.

Trimming took 4 bases from V and 2 from J; bases not matched to a gene: 12. There are 17 residues in the CDR3. CDR1 and CDR2 from the germline V gene are SGHRS and YFSETQ. A multiplex PCR was run with 60 Vbeta primers and 13 Jbeta primers. TCRdb's table, derived via immunoSEQ multiplex PCR, lists solely in-frame clones and lacks some. The sample consists of about 97,000 clones, roughly 10% of them appearing once. This clone was seen more than once but under ten times. The target antigen is unknown. This sequence originates from a man aged 45-65 years in good health and CMV-seropositive. V is TRBV5-1 and J is TRBJ2-5, with 9 bases that match TRBD1. Sequencing used PBMCs. As DNA, the CDR3 is TGCGCCAGCAGCGTAACGGGGACAGGGAGGGGGCAAGAGACCCAGTACTTC. Translation gives CASSVTGTGRGQETQYF.